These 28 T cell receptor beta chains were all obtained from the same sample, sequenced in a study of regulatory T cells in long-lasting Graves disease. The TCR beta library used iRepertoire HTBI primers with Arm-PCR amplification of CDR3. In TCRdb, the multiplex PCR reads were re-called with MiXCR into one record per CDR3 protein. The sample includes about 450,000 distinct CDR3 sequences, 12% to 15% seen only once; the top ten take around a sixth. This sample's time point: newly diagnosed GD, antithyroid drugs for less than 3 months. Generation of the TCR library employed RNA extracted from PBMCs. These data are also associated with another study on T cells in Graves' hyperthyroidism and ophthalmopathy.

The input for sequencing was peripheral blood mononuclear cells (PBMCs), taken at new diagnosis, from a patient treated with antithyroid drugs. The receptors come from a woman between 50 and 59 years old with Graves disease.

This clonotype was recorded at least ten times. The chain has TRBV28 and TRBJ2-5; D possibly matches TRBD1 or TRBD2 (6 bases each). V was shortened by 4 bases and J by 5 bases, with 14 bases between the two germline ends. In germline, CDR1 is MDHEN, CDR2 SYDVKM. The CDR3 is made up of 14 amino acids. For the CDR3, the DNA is TGTGCCAGCAGTTGGTCATGGGGGGCGGAGACCCAGTACTTC. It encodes CASSWSWGAETQYF.

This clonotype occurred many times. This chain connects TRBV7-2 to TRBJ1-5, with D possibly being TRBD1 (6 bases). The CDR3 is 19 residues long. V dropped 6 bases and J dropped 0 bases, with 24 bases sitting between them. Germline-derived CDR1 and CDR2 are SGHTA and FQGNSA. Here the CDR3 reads CASSRQQGARGSSNQPQHF. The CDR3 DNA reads TGTGCCAGCAGTCGCCAACAGGGTGCACGCGGAAGTAGCAATCAGCCCCAGCATTTT.

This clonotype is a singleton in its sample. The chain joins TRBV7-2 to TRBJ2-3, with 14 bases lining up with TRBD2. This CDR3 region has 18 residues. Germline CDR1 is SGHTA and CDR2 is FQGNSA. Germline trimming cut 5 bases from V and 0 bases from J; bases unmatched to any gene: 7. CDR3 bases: TGTGCCAGCAGCCTACGACTAGCGGGGGGGCGGAGCACAGATACGCAGTATTTT. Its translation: CASSLRLAGGRSTDTQYF. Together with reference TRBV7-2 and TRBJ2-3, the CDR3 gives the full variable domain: GAGVSQSPSNKVTEKGKDVELRCDPISGHTALYWYRQSLGQGLEFLIYFQGNSAPDKSGLPSDRFSAERTGGSVSTLTIQRTQQEDSAVYLCASSLRLAGGRSTDTQYFGPGTRLTVL.

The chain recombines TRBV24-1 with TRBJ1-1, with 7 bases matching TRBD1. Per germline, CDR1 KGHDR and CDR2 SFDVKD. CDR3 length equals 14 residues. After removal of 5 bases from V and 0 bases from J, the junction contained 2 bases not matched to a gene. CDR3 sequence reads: CATSATGVNTEAFF. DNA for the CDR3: TGTGCCACCAGTGCTACAGGGGTGAACACTGAAGCTTTCTTT.

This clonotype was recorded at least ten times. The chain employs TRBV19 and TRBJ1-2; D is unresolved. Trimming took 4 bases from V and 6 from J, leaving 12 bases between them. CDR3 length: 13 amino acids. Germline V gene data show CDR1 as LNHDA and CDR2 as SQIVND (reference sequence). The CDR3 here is CASSTVNKNGYTF. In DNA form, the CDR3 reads TGTGCCAGTAGTACTGTCAATAAGAATGGCTACACCTTC.

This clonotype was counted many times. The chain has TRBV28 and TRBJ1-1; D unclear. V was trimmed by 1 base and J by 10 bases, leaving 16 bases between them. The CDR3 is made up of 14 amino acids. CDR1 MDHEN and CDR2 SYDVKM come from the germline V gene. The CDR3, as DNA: TGTGCCAGCAGTTTATCCTCTCCCGGCTCTCCAGCTTTCTTT. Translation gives CASSLSSPGSPAFF.

The CDR3 nucleotides are TGTGCCAGCAGTGAAGCGGACCGGGGGACAGGGAGCACAGATACGCAGTATTTT. Translated: CASSEADRGTGSTDTQYF. The V call is TRBV2, the J call TRBJ2-3; 9 bases map to TRBD1. The CDR3 extends over 18 amino acids. J lost 0 bases, V lost 0 bases, and 7 bases had no gene match. From germline, CDR1 is SNHLY and CDR2 FYNNEI.

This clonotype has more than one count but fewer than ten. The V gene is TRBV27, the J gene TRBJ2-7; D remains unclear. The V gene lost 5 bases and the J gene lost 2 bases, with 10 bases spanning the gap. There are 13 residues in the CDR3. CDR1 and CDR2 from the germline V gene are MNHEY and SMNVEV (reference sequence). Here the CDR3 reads CASSQFRAYEQYF. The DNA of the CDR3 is TGTGCCAGCAGTCAGTTTAGGGCCTACGAGCAGTACTTC.

The CDR3 nucleotides are TGTGCCAGCTCAGCGGATAGCACAGATACGCAGTATTTT. Translated, it gives CASSADSTDTQYF. This chain connects TRBV18 to TRBJ2-3; D call uncertain. CDR1 and CDR2 from the germline V gene are KGHSH and LQKENI. V lost 5 bases and J 0 bases, leaving 6 bases between the germline ends. CDR3 length equals 13 residues.

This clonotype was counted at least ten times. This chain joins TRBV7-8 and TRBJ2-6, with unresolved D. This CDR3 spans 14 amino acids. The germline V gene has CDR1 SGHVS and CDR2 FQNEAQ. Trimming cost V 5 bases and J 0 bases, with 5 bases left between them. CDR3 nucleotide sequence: TGTGCCAGCAGCGGTAACTCTGGGGCCAACGTCCTGACTTTC. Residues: CASSGNSGANVLTF.

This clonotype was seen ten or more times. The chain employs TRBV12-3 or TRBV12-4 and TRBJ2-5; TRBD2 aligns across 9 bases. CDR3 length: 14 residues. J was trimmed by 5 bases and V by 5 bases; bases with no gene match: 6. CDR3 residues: CASSLSGSSETQYF. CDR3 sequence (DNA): TGTGCCAGCAGTCTTAGCGGGAGTTCGGAGACCCAGTACTTC.

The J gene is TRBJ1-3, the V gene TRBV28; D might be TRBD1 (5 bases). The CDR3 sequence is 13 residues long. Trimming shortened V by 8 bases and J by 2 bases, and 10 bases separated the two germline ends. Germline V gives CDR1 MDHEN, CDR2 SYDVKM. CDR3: CASGGGAGNTIYF. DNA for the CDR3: TGTGCCAGCGGGGGGGGGGCTGGAAACACCATATATTTT.

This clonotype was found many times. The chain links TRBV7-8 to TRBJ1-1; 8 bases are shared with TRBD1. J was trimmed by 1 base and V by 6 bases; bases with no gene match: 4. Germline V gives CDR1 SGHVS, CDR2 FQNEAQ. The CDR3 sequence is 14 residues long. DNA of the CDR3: TGTGCCAGCAGGAAGACAGGGGAGAACACTGAAGCTTTCTTT. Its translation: CASRKTGENTEAFF.

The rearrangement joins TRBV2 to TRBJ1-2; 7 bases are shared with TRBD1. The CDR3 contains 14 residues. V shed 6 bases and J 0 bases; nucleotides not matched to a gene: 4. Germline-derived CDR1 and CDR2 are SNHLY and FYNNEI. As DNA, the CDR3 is TGTGCCAGCAGGCTTGGGACAGCTAACTATGGCTACACCTTC. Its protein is CASRLGTANYGYTF.

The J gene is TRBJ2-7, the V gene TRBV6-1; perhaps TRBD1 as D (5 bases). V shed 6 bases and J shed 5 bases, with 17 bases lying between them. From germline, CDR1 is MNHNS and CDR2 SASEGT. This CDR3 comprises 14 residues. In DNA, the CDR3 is TGTGCCAGCAGCCTGGACAACTCACGGGACGAGCAGTACTTC. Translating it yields CASSLDNSRDEQYF.

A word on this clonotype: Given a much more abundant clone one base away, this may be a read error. The CDR3 sequence: CASSQDGLAGAPYTQYF. The CDR3 region has the DNA TGTGCCAGCAGCCAAGATGGGCTAGCGGGAGCTCCATATACGCAGTATTTT. The chain recombines TRBV3-1 with TRBJ2-3; 10 bases line up with TRBD2. The CDR3 runs 17 residues. CDR1 and CDR2 (germline): LGHDT, YNNKEL (reference sequence). V lost 0 bases to trimming and J lost 7 bases; unmatched junction nucleotides: 10.

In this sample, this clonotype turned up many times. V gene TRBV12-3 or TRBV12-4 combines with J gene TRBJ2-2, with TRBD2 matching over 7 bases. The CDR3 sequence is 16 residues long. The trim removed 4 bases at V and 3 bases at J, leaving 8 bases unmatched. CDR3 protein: CASSSGPGRDTGELFF. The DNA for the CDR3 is TGTGCCAGCAGTTCCGGACCGGGGAGGGACACCGGGGAGCTGTTTTTT.

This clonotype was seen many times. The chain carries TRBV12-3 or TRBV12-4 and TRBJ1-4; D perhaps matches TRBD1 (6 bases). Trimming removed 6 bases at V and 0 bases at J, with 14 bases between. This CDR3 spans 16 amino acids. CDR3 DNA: TGTGCCAGCAGCAGCACAGGGAGAACAACTAATGAAAAACTGTTTTTT. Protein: CASSSTGRTTNEKLFF.

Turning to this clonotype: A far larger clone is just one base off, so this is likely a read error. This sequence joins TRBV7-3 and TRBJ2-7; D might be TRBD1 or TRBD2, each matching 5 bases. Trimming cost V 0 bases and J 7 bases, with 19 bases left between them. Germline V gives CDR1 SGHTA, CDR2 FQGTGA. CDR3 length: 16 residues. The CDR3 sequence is CASSLTTGRVGNEQYF. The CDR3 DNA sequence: TGTGCCAGCAGCTTAACGACGGGGCGGGTGGGAAATGAGCAGTACTTC.

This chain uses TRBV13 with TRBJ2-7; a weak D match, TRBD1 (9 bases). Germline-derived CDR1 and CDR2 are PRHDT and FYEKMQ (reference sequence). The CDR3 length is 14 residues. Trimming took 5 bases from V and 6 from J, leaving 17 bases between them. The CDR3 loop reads CASSREGQGGEQYF. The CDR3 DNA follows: TGTGCCAGCAGCCGGGAGGGACAGGGTGGCGAGCAGTACTTC. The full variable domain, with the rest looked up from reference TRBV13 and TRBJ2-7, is AAGVIQSPRHLIKEKRETATLKCYPIPRHDTVYWYQQGPGQDPQFLISFYEKMQSDKGSIPDRFSAQQFSDYHSELNMSSLELGDSALYFCASSREGQGGEQYFGPGTRLTVT.

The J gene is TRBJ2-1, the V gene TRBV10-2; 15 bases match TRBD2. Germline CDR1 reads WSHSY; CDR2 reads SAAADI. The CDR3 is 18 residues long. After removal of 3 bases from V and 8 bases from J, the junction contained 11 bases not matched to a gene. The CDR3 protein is CASSDWTSGRAGLHEQFF. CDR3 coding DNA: TGCGCCAGCAGTGATTGGACTAGCGGGAGGGCCGGTCTACATGAGCAGTTCTTC.

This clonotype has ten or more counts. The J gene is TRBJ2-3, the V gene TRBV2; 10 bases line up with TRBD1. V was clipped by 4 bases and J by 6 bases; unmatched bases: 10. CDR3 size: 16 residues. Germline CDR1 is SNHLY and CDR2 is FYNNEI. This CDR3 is CASSGGTGATFDTQYF. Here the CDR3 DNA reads TGTGCCAGCAGTGGGGGGACAGGGGCTACCTTCGATACGCAGTATTTT.

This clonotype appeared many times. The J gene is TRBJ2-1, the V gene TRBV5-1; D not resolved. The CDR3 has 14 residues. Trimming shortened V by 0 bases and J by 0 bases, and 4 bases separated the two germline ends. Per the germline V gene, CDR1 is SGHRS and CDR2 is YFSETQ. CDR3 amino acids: CASSLDGSYNEQFF. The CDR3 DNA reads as TGCGCCAGCAGCTTGGACGGCTCCTACAATGAGCAGTTCTTC.

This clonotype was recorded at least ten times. CDR3 DNA sequence: TGTGCCAGCAGTACACTCCTCCGGGACGCCGAGACCCAGTACTTC. Translating gives CASSTLLRDAETQYF. The chain links TRBV28 to TRBJ2-5; D possibly uses TRBD1 or TRBD2 (5 bases each). There are 15 residues in the CDR3. The V end was cut by 5 bases, the J end by 5 bases, with 18 bases between. Germline-derived CDR1 and CDR2 are MDHEN and SYDVKM. The full variable domain, with the rest looked up from reference TRBV28 and TRBJ2-5, is DVKVTQSSRYLVKRTGEKVFLECVQDMDHENMFWYRQDPGLGLRLIYFSYDVKMKEKGDIPEGYSVSREKKERFSLILESASTNQTSMYLCASSTLLRDAETQYFGPGTRLLVL.

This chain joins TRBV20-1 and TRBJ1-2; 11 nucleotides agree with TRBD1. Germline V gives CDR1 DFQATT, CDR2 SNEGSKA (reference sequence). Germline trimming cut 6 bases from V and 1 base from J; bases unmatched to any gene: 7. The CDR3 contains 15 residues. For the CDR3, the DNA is TGCAGTGCAAGGGTGGACAGGGGGCTTAACTATGGCTACACCTTC. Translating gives CSARVDRGLNYGYTF.

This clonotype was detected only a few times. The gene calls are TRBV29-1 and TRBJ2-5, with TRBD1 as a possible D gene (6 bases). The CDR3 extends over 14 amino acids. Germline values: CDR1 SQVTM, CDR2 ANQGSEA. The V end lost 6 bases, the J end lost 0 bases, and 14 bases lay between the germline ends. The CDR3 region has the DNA TGCAGCGTATTGGACAGATTGTACCAAGAGACCCAGTACTTC. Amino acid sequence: CSVLDRLYQETQYF.

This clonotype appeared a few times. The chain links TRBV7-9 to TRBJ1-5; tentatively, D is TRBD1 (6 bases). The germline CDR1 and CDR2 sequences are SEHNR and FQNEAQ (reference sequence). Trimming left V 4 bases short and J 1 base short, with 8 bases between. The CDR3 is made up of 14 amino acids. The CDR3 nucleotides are TGTGCCAGCAGCTCGGACAGAAGCAATCAGCCCCAGCATTTT. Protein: CASSSDRSNQPQHF.

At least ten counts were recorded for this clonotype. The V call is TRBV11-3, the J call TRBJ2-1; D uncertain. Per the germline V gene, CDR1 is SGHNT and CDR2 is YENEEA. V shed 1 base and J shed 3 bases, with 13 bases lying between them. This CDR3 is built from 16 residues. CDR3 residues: CASSLGATPVYNEQFF. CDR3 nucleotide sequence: TGTGCCAGCAGCTTAGGGGCTACCCCGGTCTACAATGAGCAGTTCTTC. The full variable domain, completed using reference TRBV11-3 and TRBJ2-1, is EAGVVQSPRYKIIEKKQPVAFWCNPISGHNTLYWYLQNLGQGPELLIRYENEEAVDDSQLPKDRFSAERLKGVDSTLKIQPAELGDSAVYLCASSLGATPVYNEQFFGPGTRLTVL.